The clone carrying this T cell receptor beta chain occurred many times. Its cognate antigen is unknown. TCRdb independently ran MiXCR on the RT-PCR reads; one entry per CDR3 protein. The table shows hundreds of thousands of distinct CDR3 sequences, with under 9% occurring only once. This specimen belongs to a study of response to subunit inactivated influenza vaccine. The study, taken as a whole, reports: Authors suggested seasonal influenza vaccinations each recruit few new T cells.

This TCR was sampled from a man in his fifties or sixties who received an inactivated influenza vaccine. Here the sequenced sample was PBMCs from blood, taken roughly 24 months after vaccination.

The chain's CDR3 is CSVGGRDTDTQYF. For the CDR3, the DNA is TGCAGCGTTGGGGGCAGAGACACAGATACGCAGTATTTT. This chain connects TRBV29-1 to TRBJ2-3; D perhaps matches TRBD1 (5 bases). This CDR3 region has 13 residues. Germline CDR1 and CDR2: SQVTM and ANQGSEA. Trimming removed 4 bases from V and 2 bases from J, with 10 bases in between.